A selection of T cell receptor beta chains follows, all from one sample in a study of early T cells in non-severe SARS-CoV-2 infection. TCRdb fed the 5' RACE reads into MiXCR, producing one record per CDR3 protein. The table has some 46,000 distinct CDR3 sequences, 5.5% to 7.5% seen once; the top ten hold 9.5% to 15%. The sample taken for sequencing was whole blood. The receptors come from an adult who was a healthcare worker with PCR-confirmed SARS-CoV-2 infection or an uninfected control (not recorded which). Each CDR3 is given with its conserved first and last residue. A D gene is named only where the DNA matches it firmly. Size is omitted from some rows. Given values are once, few, many or a class for expanded clones.

D	V	size	J	DNA	CDR3
TRBD2	TRBV6-4	many	TRBJ2-3	TGTGCCAGCAGTGACGCGGGGGGCACAGATACGCAGTATTTT	CASSDAGGTDTQYF
-	TRBV12-3/TRBV12-4	-	TRBJ2-5	TGTGCCAGCAGTTTACGGACAGTTGAAGAGACCCAGTACTTC	CASSLRTVEETQYF
TRBD2	TRBV28	many	TRBJ2-2	TGTGCCAGCAGACCTACTAGCGAGAACACCGGGGAGCTGTTTTTT	CASRPTSENTGELFF
-	TRBV6-2/TRBV6-3	many	TRBJ1-5	TGTGCCAGCAGTTCCTACGGCGACAATCAGCCCCAGCATTTT	CASSSYGDNQPQHF
-	TRBV20-1	many	TRBJ1-6	TGCAGTGCCCCGCCCCGAACAGCAAATTCACCCCTCCACTTT	CSAPPRTANSPLHF
-	TRBV23-1	-	TRBJ1-6	TGCGCCAGCTGCCCGACAGCACCGTATTCACCCCTCCACTTT	CASCPTAPYSPLHF
-	TRBV12-3/TRBV12-4	few	TRBJ1-6	TGTGCCAGCAGTTTAGCCCCCCTGGATTCACCCCTCCACTTT	CASSLAPLDSPLHF
-	TRBV7-9	once	TRBJ2-5	TGTGCCAGCAGCCCGGTGGACAGCGAGACCCAGTACTTC	CASSPVDSETQYF
TRBD1	TRBV10-1	few	TRBJ2-1	TGCGCCAGCAGCCCCGGGACAGCTGGGTACAATGAGCAGTTCTTC	CASSPGTAGYNEQFF
-	TRBV11-2	-	TRBJ1-4	TGTGCCAGCAGCTTAGTCTCCAGCGGGAGCCTCCGTGAAAAACTGTTTTTT	CASSLVSSGSLREKLFF
-	TRBV2	many	TRBJ1-4	TGTGCCAGCAGCGAGACGGCGAATGAAAAACTGTTTTTT	CASSETANEKLFF
-	TRBV5-1	-	TRBJ1-2	TGCGCCAGCAGCTCCATTGGGCAGGGCTATGGCTACACCTTC	CASSSIGQGYGYTF
TRBD2	TRBV7-9	many	TRBJ2-2	TGTGCCAGCAGCACCACTAGCGGGCTTTTCACCGGGGAGCTGTTTTTT	CASSTTSGLFTGELFF
-	TRBV27	many	TRBJ2-6	TGTGCCAGCAGTCCACAGTTCTCTGGGGCCAACGTCCTGACTTTC	CASSPQFSGANVLTF
-	TRBV4-1	many	TRBJ1-1	TGCGCCAGCAGCCAAGTCAGCCTGAACACTGAAGCTTTCTTT	CASSQVSLNTEAFF
-	TRBV11-2	many	TRBJ2-3	TGTGCCAGCAGCTTAGTGTCCGGGGAGGCAGATACGCAGTATTTT	CASSLVSGEADTQYF
-	TRBV7-2	many	TRBJ2-1	TGTGCCAGCAGCCCGGGACACTCTAGCTTCTCCTACAATGAGCAGTTCTTC	CASSPGHSSFSYNEQFF
TRBD2	TRBV20-1	many	TRBJ2-1	TGCAGTGCTAGAGATCTAGCGGGGAATGAGCAGTTCTTC	CSARDLAGNEQFF
-	TRBV28	many	TRBJ2-7	TGTGCCAGCAGTTTAGGGGGGGCCGGTGAGCAGTACTTC	CASSLGGAGEQYF
-	TRBV28	many	TRBJ2-7	TGTGCCAGCACCTCGACTCGGAACGAGCAGTACTTC	CASTSTRNEQYF
TRBD1	TRBV20-1	few	TRBJ1-6	TGCAGTGCGCAAACACAGGGGCCTTCACCCCTCCACTTT	CSAQTQGPSPLHF
TRBD2	TRBV7-6	many	TRBJ2-4	TGTGCCAGCAGCTTTGGGACTAGCGGGGGTAGCATGGGGAACATTCAGTACTTC	CASSFGTSGGSMGNIQYF
-	TRBV20-1	many	TRBJ2-2	TGCAGTGCTAGCGGGTCGGAGTGGGTGGCCGGGGAGCTGTTTTTT	CSASGSEWVAGELFF
-	TRBV10-3	-	TRBJ1-1	TGTGCCATCACGGGGGATAATACGAACACTGAAGCTTTCTTT	CAITGDNTNTEAFF
-	TRBV19	many	TRBJ2-4	TGTGCCAGTAGTATTGCCGGAGCCAAAAACATTCAGTACTTC	CASSIAGAKNIQYF
-	TRBV30	-	TRBJ2-5	TGTGCCTGGGGCTCCCCAGGGCTGCCCCAGTACTTC	CAWGSPGLPQYF
-	TRBV5-4	-	TRBJ1-1	TGTGCCAGCAGCTTGGACAGGAACACTGAAGCTTTCTTT	CASSLDRNTEAFF
-	TRBV7-2	-	TRBJ2-5	TGTGCCAGCAGCTTGCTCCGACACCTCCAAGAGACCCAGTACTTC	CASSLLRHLQETQYF
-	TRBV6-5	many	TRBJ1-1	TGTGCCAGCAGGGGTGACAGCCTAGGGAACACTGAAGCTTTCTTT	CASRGDSLGNTEAFF
-	TRBV3-1	-	TRBJ2-7	TGTGCCAGCAGCCCTACAGGATTCCACTCCTACGAGCAGTACTTC	CASSPTGFHSYEQYF
TRBD2	TRBV7-6	-	TRBJ2-1	TGTGCCAGCAGCTTAGCGGGGGGGACGGGTGATGAGCAGTTCTTC	CASSLAGGTGDEQFF
TRBD1	TRBV14	many	TRBJ1-2	TGTGCCAGCAGCCACTCCTCCGGGACAGCGTATGGCTACACCTTC	CASSHSSGTAYGYTF
-	TRBV5-1	many	TRBJ2-7	TGCGCCAGCAGCTTGGGCGGGGGCAACTCCTACGAGCAGTACTTC	CASSLGGGNSYEQYF
-	TRBV20-1	many	TRBJ2-1	TGCAGTGCTAGAGAGGGGGTCGATTACAATGAGCAGTTCTTC	CSAREGVDYNEQFF
TRBD1	TRBV7-6	many	TRBJ2-3	TGTGCCAGCAGCTTAGAAGTTACAGGGGATGGGCGGGCAGATACGCAGTATTTT	CASSLEVTGDGRADTQYF
TRBD1	TRBV4-3	many	TRBJ2-7	TGCGCCAGCAGCCATACGACAGGGGCACCCTACGAGCAGTACTTC	CASSHTTGAPYEQYF
-	TRBV2	-	TRBJ2-5	TGTGCCAGCTGGGTTGGCCGGGGTCGAGAGACCCAGTACTTC	CASWVGRGRETQYF
-	TRBV5-6	many	TRBJ1-5	TGTGCCAGCAGCTTGGGCGACGTGGGTCATCAGCCCCAGCATTTT	CASSLGDVGHQPQHF
-	TRBV2	many	TRBJ1-1	TGTGCCAGCAGTGAAGAAGGACTTAGCCGCATGAACACTGAAGCTTTCTTT	CASSEEGLSRMNTEAFF
-	TRBV2	few	TRBJ2-1	TGTGCCAGCAGTGAAAGGCTAAACCCGAACAATGAGCAGTTCTTC	CASSERLNPNNEQFF